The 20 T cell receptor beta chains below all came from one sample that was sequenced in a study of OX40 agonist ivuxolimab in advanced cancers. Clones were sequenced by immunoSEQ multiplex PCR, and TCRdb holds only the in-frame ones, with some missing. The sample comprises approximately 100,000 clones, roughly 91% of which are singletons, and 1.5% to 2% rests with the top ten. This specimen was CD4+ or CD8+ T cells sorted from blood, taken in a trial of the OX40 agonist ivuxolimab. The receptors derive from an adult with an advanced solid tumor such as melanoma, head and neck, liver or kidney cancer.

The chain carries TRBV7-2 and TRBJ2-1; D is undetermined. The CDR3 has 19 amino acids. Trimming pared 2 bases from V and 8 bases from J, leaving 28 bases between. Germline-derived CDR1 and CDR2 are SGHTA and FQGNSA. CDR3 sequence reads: CASSLFGPYEAGSGDEQFF. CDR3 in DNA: TGTGCCAGCAGCTTATTTGGGCCCTACGAGGCAGGAAGTGGGGATGAGCAGTTCTTC.

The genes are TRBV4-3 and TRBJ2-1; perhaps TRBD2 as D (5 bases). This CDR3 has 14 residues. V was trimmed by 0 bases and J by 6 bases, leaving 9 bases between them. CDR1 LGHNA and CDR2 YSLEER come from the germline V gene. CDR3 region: CASSQDGEGNEQFF. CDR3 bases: TGCGCCAGCAGCCAAGATGGTGAGGGCAATGAGCAGTTCTTC.

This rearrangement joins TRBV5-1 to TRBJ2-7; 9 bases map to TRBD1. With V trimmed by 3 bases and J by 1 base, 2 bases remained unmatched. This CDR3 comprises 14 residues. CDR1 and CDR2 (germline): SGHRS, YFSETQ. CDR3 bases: TGCGCCAGCAGCTCCGGGACAGGGTCCTACGAGCAGTACTTC. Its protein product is CASSSGTGSYEQYF.

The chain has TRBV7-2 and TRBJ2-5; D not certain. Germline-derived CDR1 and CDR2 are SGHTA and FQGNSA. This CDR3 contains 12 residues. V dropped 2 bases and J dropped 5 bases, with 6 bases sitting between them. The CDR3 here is CASSLLWETQYF. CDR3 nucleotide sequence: TGTGCCAGCAGCTTACTTTGGGAGACCCAGTACTTC.

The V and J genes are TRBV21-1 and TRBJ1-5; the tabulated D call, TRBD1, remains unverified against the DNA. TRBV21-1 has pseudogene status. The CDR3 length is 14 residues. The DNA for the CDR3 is TGTGCCAGCAGCAAAGTCCTGCCAGGTCAGCCCCAGCATTTT. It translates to CASSKVLPGQPQHF.

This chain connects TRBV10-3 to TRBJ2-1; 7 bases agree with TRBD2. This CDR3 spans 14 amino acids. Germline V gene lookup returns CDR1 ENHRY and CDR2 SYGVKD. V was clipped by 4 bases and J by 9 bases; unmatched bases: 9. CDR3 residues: CAISGRLAAGEQFF. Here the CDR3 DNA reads TGTGCCATCAGTGGCCGACTAGCTGCTGGTGAGCAGTTCTTC.

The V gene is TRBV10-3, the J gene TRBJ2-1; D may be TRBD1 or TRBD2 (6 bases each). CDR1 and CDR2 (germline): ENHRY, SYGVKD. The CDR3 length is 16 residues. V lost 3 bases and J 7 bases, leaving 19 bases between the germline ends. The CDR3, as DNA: TGTGCCATCAGTGACCCTAAAAACGGAGGGGGGAATGAGCAGTTCTTC. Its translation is CAISDPKNGGGNEQFF.

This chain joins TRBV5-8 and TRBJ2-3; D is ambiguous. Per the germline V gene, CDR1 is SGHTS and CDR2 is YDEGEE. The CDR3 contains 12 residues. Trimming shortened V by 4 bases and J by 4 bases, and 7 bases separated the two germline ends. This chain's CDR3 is CASSPRADTQYF. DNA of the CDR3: TGTGCCAGCAGCCCTAGGGCAGATACGCAGTATTTT.

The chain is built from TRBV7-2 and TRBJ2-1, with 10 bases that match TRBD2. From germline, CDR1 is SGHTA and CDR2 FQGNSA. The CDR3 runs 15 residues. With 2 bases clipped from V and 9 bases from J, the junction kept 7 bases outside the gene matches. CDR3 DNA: TGTGCCAGCAGCTTATTAGCGGGAGGACGCTTTGAGCAGTTCTTC. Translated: CASSLLAGGRFEQFF.

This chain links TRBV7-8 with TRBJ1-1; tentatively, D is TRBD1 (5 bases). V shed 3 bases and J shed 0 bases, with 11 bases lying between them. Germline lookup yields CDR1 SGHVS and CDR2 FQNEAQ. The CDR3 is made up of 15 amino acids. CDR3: CASSFLGVMNTEAFF. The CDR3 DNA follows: TGTGCCAGCAGCTTTTTGGGGGTGATGAACACTGAAGCTTTCTTT.

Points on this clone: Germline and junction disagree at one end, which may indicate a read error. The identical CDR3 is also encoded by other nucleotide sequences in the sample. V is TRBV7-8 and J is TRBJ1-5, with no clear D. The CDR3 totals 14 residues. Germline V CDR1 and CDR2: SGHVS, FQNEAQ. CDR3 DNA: TGTGCCAGCAGTTTAGCCTCACGGGGTCAGCCCCAGCATTTT. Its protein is CASSLASRGQPQHF.

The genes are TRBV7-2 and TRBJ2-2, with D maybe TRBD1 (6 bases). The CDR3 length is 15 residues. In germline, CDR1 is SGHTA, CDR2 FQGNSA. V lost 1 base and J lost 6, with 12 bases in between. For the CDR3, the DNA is TGTGCCAGCAGCTTAGGAAACAGGGTCCCCGGGGAGCTGTTTTTT. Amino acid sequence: CASSLGNRVPGELFF. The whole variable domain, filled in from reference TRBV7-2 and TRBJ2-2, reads GAGVSQSPSNKVTEKGKDVELRCDPISGHTALYWYRQSLGQGLEFLIYFQGNSAPDKSGLPSDRFSAERTGGSVSTLTIQRTQQEDSAVYLCASSLGNRVPGELFFGEGSRLTVL.

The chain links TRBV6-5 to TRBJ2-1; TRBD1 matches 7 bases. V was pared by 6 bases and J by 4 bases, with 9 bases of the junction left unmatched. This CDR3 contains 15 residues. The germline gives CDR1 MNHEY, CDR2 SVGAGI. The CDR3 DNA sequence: TGTGCCAGCAGCCTAGACAGGGACCTATACAATGAGCAGTTCTTC. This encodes CASSLDRDLYNEQFF.

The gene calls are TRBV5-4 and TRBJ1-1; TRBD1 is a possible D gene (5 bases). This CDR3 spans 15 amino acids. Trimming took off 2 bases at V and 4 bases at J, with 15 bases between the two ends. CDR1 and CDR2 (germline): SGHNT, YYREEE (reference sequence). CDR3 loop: CASSFENRGGTEAFF. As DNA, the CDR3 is TGTGCCAGCAGCTTCGAAAACCGCGGGGGCACTGAAGCTTTCTTT.

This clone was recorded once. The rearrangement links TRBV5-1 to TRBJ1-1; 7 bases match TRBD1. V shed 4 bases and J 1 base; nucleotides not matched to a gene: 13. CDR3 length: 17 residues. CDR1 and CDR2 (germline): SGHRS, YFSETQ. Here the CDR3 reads CASSPIEAGTANTEAFF. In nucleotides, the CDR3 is TGCGCCAGCAGCCCAATAGAAGCCGGGACAGCGAACACTGAAGCTTTCTTT.

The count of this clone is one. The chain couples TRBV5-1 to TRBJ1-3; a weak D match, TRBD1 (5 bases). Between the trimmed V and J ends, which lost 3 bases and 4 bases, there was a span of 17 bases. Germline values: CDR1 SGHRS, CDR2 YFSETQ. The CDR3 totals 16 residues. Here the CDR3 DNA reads TGCGCCAGCAGCTCCTCCGGGACCCTGGCGGGAAACACCATATATTTT. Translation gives CASSSSGTLAGNTIYF. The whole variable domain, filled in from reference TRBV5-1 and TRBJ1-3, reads KAGVTQTPRYLIKTRGQQVTLSCSPISGHRSVSWYQQTPGQGLQFLFEYFSETQRNKGNFPGRFSGRQFSNSRSEMNVSTLELGDSALYLCASSSSGTLAGNTIYFGEGSWLTVV.

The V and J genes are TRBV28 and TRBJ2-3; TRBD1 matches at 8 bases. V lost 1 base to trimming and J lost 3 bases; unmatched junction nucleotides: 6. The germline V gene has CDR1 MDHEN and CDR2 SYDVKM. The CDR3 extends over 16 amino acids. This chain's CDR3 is CASSLFGQGQTDTQYF. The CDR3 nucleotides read TGTGCCAGCAGTTTATTTGGACAGGGTCAAACAGATACGCAGTATTTT.

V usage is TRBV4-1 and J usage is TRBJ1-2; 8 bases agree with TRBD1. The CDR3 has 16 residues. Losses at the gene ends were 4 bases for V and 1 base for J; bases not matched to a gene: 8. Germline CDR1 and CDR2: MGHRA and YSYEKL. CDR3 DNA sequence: TGCGCCAGCAGCCCGGGACAGGCCCTGGGTAACTATGGCTACACCTTC. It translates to CASSPGQALGNYGYTF.

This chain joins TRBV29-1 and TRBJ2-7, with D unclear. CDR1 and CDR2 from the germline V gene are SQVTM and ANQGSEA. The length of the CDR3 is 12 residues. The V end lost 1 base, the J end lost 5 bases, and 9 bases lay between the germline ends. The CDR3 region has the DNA TGCAGCGTTGAAGGGGTCGCCGACGAGCAGTACTTC. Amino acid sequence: CSVEGVADEQYF.

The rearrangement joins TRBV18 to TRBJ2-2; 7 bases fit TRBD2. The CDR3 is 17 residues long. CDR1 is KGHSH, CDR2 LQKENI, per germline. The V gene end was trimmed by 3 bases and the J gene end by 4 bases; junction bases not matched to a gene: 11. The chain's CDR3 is CASSPSAGIRGTGELFF. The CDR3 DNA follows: TGTGCCAGCTCACCGTCAGCGGGAATCCGAGGCACCGGGGAGCTGTTTTTT.